This TCR beta chain was identified in a study of vaccination and CD4 T cells after COVID-19. Whole-study context: Convalescent individuals exhibited SARS-CoV-2 positivity on nasal swab PCR, with under 10 mild and one severe presentation. Regarding the study as a whole: Researchers report that 304 of 307 vaccine-specific clones in convalescent patients proved spike mono-reactive.

The treatment here: roughly ten-day PBMC culture with coronavirus spike peptide pools or control peptides (ViraFEST assay). Note on this clonotype: Its antigen is unknown.

An Oncomine TCR Beta short-read assay was used to sequence the DNA from cultured CD4+ T cells. From the PCR reads, TCRdb called clonotypes with MiXCR, one entry per CDR3 protein. This table holds 2,600 or so distinct CDR3 sequences, around 28% found once. Germline loops: CDR1 SGHVS, CDR2 FQNEAQ. The V and J ends lost 6 bases and 3 bases respectively, with 12 bases between them. The CDR3 consists of 14 residues. The chain couples TRBV7-8 to TRBJ2-1; D is possibly TRBD2 (5 bases). This receptor was obtained from a human donor who had recovered from COVID-19. The source material was CD4+ T cells from blood, cultured in vitro, sampled after SARS-CoV-2 vaccination. The CDR3 loop reads CASRRPGSYNEQFF. In nucleotides, the CDR3 is TGTGCCAGCAGAAGGCCGGGGAGCTACAATGAGCAGTTCTTC.